What follows describes a single T cell receptor beta chain. Its specificity is unknown. TCRdb redid the calling of the 5' RACE reads with MiXCR, one entry per CDR3 protein. Seen here are a few hundred thousand distinct CDR3 sequences, approximately 10% observed once, and the top ten hold about 3.5%. Trimming removed 5 bases from V and 5 bases from J, with 13 bases in between. This CDR3 comprises 13 residues. In germline, CDR1 is SGHNT, CDR2 YYREEE (reference sequence). This sample stems from a study of T cells after yellow fever vaccination. General study points: The study found a weaker secondary response that peaked faster, day 5 versus 15.

The chain employs TRBV5-4 and TRBJ1-2; possible D gene TRBD1, 5 bases. This sequence originates from a man between 18 and 35 years old who received the YFV17D yellow fever vaccine. The sequencing used CD4+ T cells sorted from PBMCs, collected 5 days after the yellow fever booster vaccination. The CDR3 nucleotides are TGTGCCAGCAGTGAAGGCGGGGCTTATGGCTACACCTTC. It is translated as CASSEGGAYGYTF. The full variable domain, its missing parts supplied by reference TRBV5-4 and TRBJ1-2, is ETGVTQSPTHLIKTRGQQVTLRCSSQSGHNTVSWYQQALGQGPQFIFQYYREEENGRGNFPPRFSGLQFPNYSSELNVNALELDDSALYLCASSEGGAYGYTFGSGTRLTVV.